The 25 T cell receptor beta chains below all came from one sample that was sequenced in a study of T cell responses to AZD1222 COVID-19 vaccine. Clones were read by immunoSEQ multiplex PCR, and TCRdb kept only the in-frame ones, dropping some. The sample contains about 130,000 clones, over 70% of which appear only once. The starting material was peripheral blood, obtained on day 0 of AZD1222 vaccination. The receptors were gathered from an adult in good health.

This clone was found a few times. This chain uses TRBV28 with TRBJ2-2, with D uncertain. This CDR3 has 11 residues. Looked up from germline, CDR1 is MDHEN and CDR2 is SYDVKM. With 7 bases removed from V and 7 bases from J, the gap between germline ends came to 7 bases. CDR3 sequence: CASTLHGELFF. The CDR3 DNA reads as TGTGCCAGCACCCTACACGGGGAGCTGTTTTTT.

The J gene is TRBJ2-2, the V gene TRBV12-3 or TRBV12-4, with 7 bases that match TRBD1. V shed 5 bases and J 10 bases; nucleotides not matched to a gene: 7. The CDR3 is 13 amino acids. The CDR3 reads CASSLDRDEELFF. In DNA form, the CDR3 reads TGTGCCAGCAGTCTCGACAGGGATGAGGAGCTGTTTTTT.

This clone was recorded only once. This sequence joins TRBV10-2 and TRBJ2-1; 7 nucleotides align to TRBD2. The CDR3 totals 16 residues. V shed 5 bases and J 0 bases; nucleotides not matched to a gene: 7. Germline CDR1 reads WSHSY; CDR2 reads SAAADI. CDR3 sequence (DNA): TGCGCCAGCAGTCGAGGGCGGGGGAGCTCCTACAATGAGCAGTTCTTC. It translates to CASSRGRGSSYNEQFF.

The chain employs TRBV10-3 and TRBJ1-2; D perhaps matches TRBD1 (6 bases). Germline V gene lookup returns CDR1 ENHRY and CDR2 SYGVKD. The CDR3 spans 15 residues. V lost 6 bases, J lost 4 bases, and 18 bases lay in between. The CDR3 DNA reads TGTGCCATCAGCGCACGCGGACAGACCGCCTATGGCTACACCTTC. Residues: CAISARGQTAYGYTF.

This clone was seen once. The chain combines TRBV4-2 with TRBJ1-2; D ambiguous. Trimming took 0 bases from V and 0 from J, leaving 11 bases between them. Germline V gene data show CDR1 as LGHNA and CDR2 as YNFKEQ. This CDR3 comprises 16 residues. CDR3 residues: CASSQEPRGANYGYTF. DNA of the CDR3: TGTGCCAGCAGCCAAGAACCCCGTGGGGCTAACTATGGCTACACCTTC.

This chain connects TRBV3-1 (or the pseudogene TRBV3-2) to TRBJ2-1; 7 nucleotides align to TRBD2. The CDR3 has 18 amino acids. The trim removed 4 bases at V and 0 bases at J, leaving 12 bases unmatched. The germline gives CDR1 LGHDT, CDR2 YNNKEL (reference sequence). The CDR3 coding sequence is TGTGCCAGCAGCCCCGGGGCCGCTAGCGGTTTCTCCTACAATGAGCAGTTCTTC. It encodes CASSPGAASGFSYNEQFF.

The V call is TRBV6-5, the J call TRBJ2-2; 7 nucleotides line up with TRBD2. The trim removed 5 bases at V and 6 bases at J, leaving 6 bases unmatched. The CDR3 is 14 amino acids. The germline V gene has CDR1 MNHEY and CDR2 SVGAGI. As DNA, the CDR3 is TGTGCCAGCAGTCCCTATCGGGAGGCCGGGGAGCTGTTTTTT. This encodes CASSPYREAGELFF.

V usage is TRBV7-2 and J usage is TRBJ2-1, with D possibly being TRBD2 (6 bases). Trimming took off 3 bases at V and 2 bases at J, with 11 bases between the two ends. The CDR3 runs to 15 residues. In germline, CDR1 is SGHTA, CDR2 FQGNSA. The CDR3 DNA is TGTGCCAGCAGCTTGGGACTCGCCCCCTACAATGAGCAGTTCTTC. Translated: CASSLGLAPYNEQFF.

The V and J genes are TRBV15 and TRBJ2-1, with 9 nucleotides matching TRBD2. V trimming: 2 bases; J trimming: 6 bases; junction bases outside the gene matches: 8. Germline V lookup: CDR1 LNHNV, CDR2 YYDKDF (reference sequence). The CDR3 covers 16 residues. The CDR3 DNA sequence: TGTGCCACCAGCAGACCTGGGACTAGCACTTTCAATGAGCAGTTCTTC. Protein: CATSRPGTSTFNEQFF.

J is TRBJ2-7 and V is TRBV6-2 or TRBV6-3; D is ambiguous. The CDR3 length is 12 residues. Germline V gene lookup returns CDR1 MNHEY and CDR2 SVGEGT. Trimming removed 0 bases at V and 5 bases at J, with 5 bases between. CDR3 bases: TGTGCCAGCAGTTACTCCAGACACGAGCAGTACTTC. It yields the protein CASSYSRHEQYF.

The rearrangement links TRBV6-4 to TRBJ2-1, with D tentatively TRBD2 (6 bases). Germline-derived CDR1 and CDR2 are MRHNA and SNTAGT. V was clipped by 2 bases and J by 7 bases, with 15 bases between them. The CDR3 consists of 15 residues. The CDR3 sequence: CASSDTETSENEQFF. The CDR3 DNA reads as TGTGCCAGCAGTGACACTGAGACTAGTGAGAATGAGCAGTTCTTC.

The chain links TRBV27 to TRBJ1-3, with 7 bases aligning to TRBD1. This CDR3 comprises 14 residues. CDR1 and CDR2 (germline): MNHEY, SMNVEV (reference sequence). V lost 7 bases, J lost 4 bases, and 7 bases stayed unmatched. The chain's CDR3 is CASTRQGGGNTIYF. The DNA of the CDR3 is TGTGCCAGCACCCGACAGGGAGGAGGAAACACCATATATTTT.

This chain links TRBV6-5 with TRBJ1-3; TRBD1 is a possible D gene (6 bases). The V end was cut by 5 bases, the J end by 3 bases, with 11 bases between. Germline values: CDR1 MNHEY, CDR2 SVGAGI. The CDR3 spans 14 residues. The CDR3 sequence: CASSNRVDGNTIYF. The CDR3 DNA reads TGTGCCAGCAGTAACAGGGTAGATGGAAACACCATATATTTT.

This chain links TRBV3-1 (or the pseudogene TRBV3-2) with TRBJ1-6; D is undetermined. Germline lookup yields CDR1 LGHDT and CDR2 YNNKEL (reference sequence). The CDR3 extends over 14 amino acids. V lost 2 bases and J lost 6, with 8 bases in between. The CDR3 DNA sequence: TGTGCCAGCAGCCAATTGGAGGCTAATTCACCCCTCCACTTT. Its translation: CASSQLEANSPLHF.

The rearrangement uses TRBV9 and TRBJ2-7; D ambiguous. The CDR3 sequence is 13 residues long. Germline assignment: CDR1 SGDLS and CDR2 YYNGEE. Trimming took 2 bases from V and 4 from J, leaving 10 bases between them. The CDR3 spells CASSVFDTYEQYF. CDR3 DNA sequence: TGTGCCAGCAGCGTCTTTGACACGTACGAGCAGTACTTC.

This chain links TRBV5-6 with TRBJ2-5; possible D gene TRBD1, 6 bases. Between the trimmed V and J ends, which lost 5 bases and 1 base, there was a span of 12 bases. This CDR3 is 14 amino acids long. Germline lookup yields CDR1 SGHDT and CDR2 YYEEEE. The CDR3 region has the DNA TGTGCCAGCAGGGCCAGGGACACCCAAGAGACCCAGTACTTC. Translation: CASRARDTQETQYF.

The CDR3 loop is CASSNRQGGSPLHF. The CDR3 nucleotides are TGCGCCAGCAGCAACCGACAGGGTGGTTCACCCCTCCACTTT. The genes are TRBV5-1 and TRBJ1-6; 7 bases fit TRBD1. The CDR3 is 14 residues long. The V segment lost 4 bases and the J segment 9 bases; nucleotides outside the gene matches: 7. CDR1 and CDR2 (germline): SGHRS, YFSETQ.

The sample holds a few counts of this clone. The rearrangement joins TRBV5-1 to TRBJ2-1, with 7 positions matching TRBD1. Trimming cost V 2 bases and J 9 bases; bases outside gene matches: 8. Germline CDR1 SGHRS, CDR2 YFSETQ. This CDR3 comprises 14 residues. CDR3 sequence: CASSFRTGSGEQFF. The CDR3 DNA reads as TGCGCCAGCAGCTTTCGGACAGGCTCGGGTGAGCAGTTCTTC. The full variable domain, in which reference TRBV5-1 and TRBJ2-1 provide the parts outside the CDR3, is KAGVTQTPRYLIKTRGQQVTLSCSPISGHRSVSWYQQTPGQGLQFLFEYFSETQRNKGNFPGRFSGRQFSNSRSEMNVSTLELGDSALYLCASSFRTGSGEQFFGPGTRLTVL.

This chain joins TRBV18 and TRBJ1-5, with TRBD1 matching over 10 bases. Germline V gene data show CDR1 as KGHSH and CDR2 as LQKENI. With 6 bases clipped from V and 3 bases from J, the junction kept 5 bases outside the gene matches. The CDR3 covers 15 residues. This CDR3 is CASSYGTGDNQPQHF. The CDR3 coding sequence is TGTGCCAGCTCCTACGGGACAGGGGACAATCAGCCCCAGCATTTT.

The chain links TRBV7-9 to TRBJ2-1; D is undetermined. CDR1 and CDR2 (germline): SEHNR, FQNEAQ (reference sequence). The CDR3 length is 13 residues. The V end was cut by 5 bases, the J end by 6 bases, with 11 bases between. The CDR3 loop is CASSHSGVNEQFF. Written as DNA, the CDR3 is TGTGCCAGCAGCCATAGTGGAGTCAATGAGCAGTTCTTC. Full variable domain (missing parts from reference TRBV7-9 and TRBJ2-1): DTGVSQNPRHKITKRGQNVTFRCDPISEHNRLYWYRQTLGQGPEFLTYFQNEAQLEKSRLLSDRFSAERPKGSFSTLEIQRTEQGDSAMYLCASSHSGVNEQFFGPGTRLTVL.

This sequence joins TRBV15 and TRBJ2-7; 8 bases line up with TRBD1. The CDR3 runs 16 residues. Trimming removed 1 base from V and 1 base from J; junction bases left unmatched: 6. CDR1 and CDR2 from the germline V gene are LNHNV and YYDKDF (reference sequence). CDR3 protein: CATSRGQGASSYEQYF. The DNA of the CDR3 is TGTGCCACCAGCAGAGGGCAGGGGGCCTCTTCCTACGAGCAGTACTTC.

The chain combines TRBV7-8 with TRBJ1-1; TRBD1 is a possible D gene (6 bases). Trimming pared 5 bases from V and 4 bases from J, leaving 11 bases between. Germline lookup yields CDR1 SGHVS and CDR2 FQNEAQ. The CDR3 runs 13 residues. The CDR3 bases are TGTGCCAGCAGCCGAGGGGGGGGCACTGAAGCTTTCTTT. Encoded protein: CASSRGGGTEAFF. Combining the CDR3 with reference TRBV7-8 and TRBJ1-1 gives the whole variable domain GAGVSQSPRYKVAKRGQDVALRCDPISGHVSLFWYQQALGQGPEFLTYFQNEAQLDKSGLPSDRFFAERPEGSVSTLKIQRTQQEDSAVYLCASSRGGGTEAFFGQGTRLTVV.

The chain is built from TRBV12-5 and TRBJ2-3, with D unclear. This CDR3 spans 13 amino acids. Trimming stripped 6 bases from V and 2 bases from J, with 9 bases between. CDR1 LGHNT and CDR2 FRNRAP come from the germline V gene. CDR3 residues: CASGNSPTDTQYF. The CDR3 DNA reads as TGTGCTAGTGGCAACTCCCCCACAGATACGCAGTATTTT.

This clone has more than one count but fewer than ten. The chain has TRBV19 and TRBJ1-1; D is possibly TRBD1 (5 bases). With 5 bases removed from V and 12 bases from J, the gap between germline ends came to 16 bases. The CDR3 loop spans 12 amino acids. Germline CDR1 is LNHDA and CDR2 is SQIVND (reference sequence). DNA of the CDR3: TGTGCCAGTAGTGCGGGGGGAACTGTGCCTTTCTTT. This translates into CASSAGGTVPFF. The full variable domain, rest sourced from reference TRBV19 and TRBJ1-1, is DGGITQSPKYLFRKEGQNVTLSCEQNLNHDAMYWYRQDPGQGLRLIYYSQIVNDFQKGDIAEGYSVSREKKESFPLTVTSAQKNPTAFYLCASSAGGTVPFFGQGTRLTVV.

The V gene is TRBV3-1 (or the pseudogene TRBV3-2), the J gene TRBJ1-4; 7 nucleotides agree with TRBD1. J gave up 8 bases and V 3 bases, and 6 bases lay outside the gene matches. Germline V gene lookup returns CDR1 LGHDT and CDR2 YNNKEL (reference sequence). The CDR3 sequence is 14 residues long. The DNA of the CDR3 is TGTGCCAGCAGCCACCGGGACAGCGGGGAAAAACTGTTTTTT. This gives the protein CASSHRDSGEKLFF.